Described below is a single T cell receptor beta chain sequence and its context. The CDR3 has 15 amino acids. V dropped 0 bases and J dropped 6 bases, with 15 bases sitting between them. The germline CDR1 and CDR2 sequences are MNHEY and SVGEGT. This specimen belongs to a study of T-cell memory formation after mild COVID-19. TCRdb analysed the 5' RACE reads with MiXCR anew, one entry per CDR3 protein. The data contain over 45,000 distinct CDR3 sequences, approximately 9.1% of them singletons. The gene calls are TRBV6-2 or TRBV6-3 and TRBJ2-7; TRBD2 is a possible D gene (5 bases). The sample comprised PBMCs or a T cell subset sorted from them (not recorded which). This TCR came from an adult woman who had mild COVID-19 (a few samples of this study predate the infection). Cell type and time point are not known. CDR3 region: CASSYSSEGSVEQYF. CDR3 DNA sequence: TGTGCCAGCAGTTACTCTAGCGAGGGAAGCGTCGAGCAGTACTTC.